These 10 T cell receptor beta chains originate from one sample sequenced in a study of patients and donors after allogeneic stem cell transplantation. TCRdb ran MiXCR on the RT-PCR reads and lists one entry per CDR3 protein. The table lists 150,000 to 250,000 distinct CDR3 sequences, less than 45% of them singletons, with about 35% in the top ten. Sequenced material: blood, either unsorted or a sorted T cell fraction (not recorded which). The receptors here all came from a human donor who was either an allogeneic HSCT recipient or a stem cell or donor lymphocyte infusion donor (not recorded which). It is not recorded whose cells these are; they may come from a transplant donor.

This clonotype was detected a few times. CDR3 in DNA: TGTGCCAGCAGTTTCGTGACAGGGGGCGCAGGAGGCTACACCTTC. Translation: CASSFVTGGAGGYTF. V and J are TRBV27 and TRBJ1-2; 10 bases agree with TRBD1. Germline CDR1 MNHEY, CDR2 SMNVEV (reference sequence). CDR3 length: 15 residues. J gave up 8 bases and V 3 bases, and 9 bases lay outside the gene matches.

The chain combines TRBV6-5 with TRBJ1-2; D not certain. The V gene lost 0 bases and the J gene lost 8 bases, with 16 bases spanning the gap. The CDR3 has 15 residues. Germline CDR1 MNHEY, CDR2 SVGAGI. CDR3 DNA sequence: TGTGCCAGCAGTTACTCCATAACACTCCCCGGCGGCTACACCTTC. It codes for CASSYSITLPGGYTF.

This rearrangement joins TRBV27 to TRBJ2-1, with no clear D. The CDR3 sequence is 15 residues long. The germline V gene encodes CDR1 MNHEY and CDR2 SMNVEV (reference sequence). The V gene lost 6 bases and the J gene lost 9 bases, with 21 bases spanning the gap. CDR3 coding DNA: TGTGCCAGCAGACCCCGACAATCTTTATCCTCTGAGCAGTTCTTC. This codes for CASRPRQSLSSEQFF.

This clonotype was picked up a small number of times. The genes are TRBV29-1 and TRBJ2-7; D might be TRBD2 (6 bases). Trimming took 6 bases from V and 0 from J, leaving 9 bases between them. This CDR3 is built from 12 residues. Germline lookup yields CDR1 SQVTM and CDR2 ANQGSEA. DNA for the CDR3: TGCAGCGTCTGGGACTTCTCCTACGAGCAGTACTTC. Its translation: CSVWDFSYEQYF.

The chain uses TRBV12-3 or TRBV12-4 and TRBJ2-2, with 9 bases aligning to TRBD1. Trimming took 3 bases from V and 7 from J; bases not matched to a gene: 6. The CDR3 contains 15 residues. CDR3 DNA: TGTGCCAGCAGTTTTACAGGGGGCGTCGGCGGGGAGCTGTTTTTT. Translating gives CASSFTGGVGGELFF.

The V and J genes are TRBV10-3 and TRBJ2-1; the match to TRBD2 covers 11 bases. The germline gives CDR1 ENHRY, CDR2 SYGVKD. CDR3 length equals 17 residues. V trimming: 7 bases; J trimming: 1 base; junction bases outside the gene matches: 9. The CDR3 protein is CAITRLAGNRSYNEQFF. Written as DNA, the CDR3 is TGTGCCATCACCAGACTAGCGGGAAACCGATCCTACAATGAGCAGTTCTTC.

Only a few counts were recorded for this clonotype. The V call is TRBV20-1, the J call TRBJ1-1; D not resolved. Trimming shortened V by 2 bases and J by 1 base, and 5 bases separated the two germline ends. The CDR3 covers 12 residues. Germline lookup yields CDR1 DFQATT and CDR2 SNEGSKA (reference sequence). The CDR3 bases are TGCAGTGCTAGATCAGGGAACACTGAAGCTTTCTTT. Translated: CSARSGNTEAFF.

In this sample, this clonotype turned up a few times. This chain joins TRBV15 and TRBJ1-5; D perhaps matches TRBD1 (6 bases). Germline CDR1 reads LNHNV; CDR2 reads YYDKDF (reference sequence). CDR3 length equals 15 residues. V lost 5 bases and J 4 bases, leaving 15 bases between the germline ends. CDR3 sequence: CATSGEQGGNQPQHF. The CDR3 region has the DNA TGTGCCACCAGCGGCGAACAGGGTGGGAATCAGCCCCAGCATTTT. The entire variable domain, with the rest obtained from reference TRBV15 and TRBJ1-5, is as follows: DAMVIQNPRYQVTQFGKPVTLSCSQTLNHNVMYWYQQKSSQAPKLLFHYYDKDFNNEADTPDNFQSRRPNTSFCFLDIRSPGLGDTAMYLCATSGEQGGNQPQHFGDGTRLSIL.

The table lists this clonotype with a few counts. The J gene is TRBJ1-2, the V gene TRBV6-1; D gene unclear. This CDR3 comprises 12 residues. Germline lookup yields CDR1 MNHNS and CDR2 SASEGT. Trimming stripped 7 bases from V and 3 bases from J, with 9 bases between. CDR3 loop: CASNRVDYGYTF. The CDR3 region has the DNA TGTGCCAGCAATCGGGTGGACTATGGCTACACCTTC.

This chain joins TRBV2 and TRBJ2-3; TRBD2 agrees at 9 bases. From germline, CDR1 is SNHLY and CDR2 FYNNEI. This CDR3 has 15 amino acids. The J segment lost 2 bases and the V segment lost 7 bases, leaving 7 bases of the junction unmatched. The CDR3 DNA reads as TGTGCCAGCATAAGGCGGGAGGGCCCCACAGATACGCAGTATTTT. Translated: CASIRREGPTDTQYF.